A single sample is the source of the 21 T cell receptor beta chains below, sequenced in a study of T cells in Graves' hyperthyroidism and ophthalmopathy. Amplified regions were TCR beta CDR3 sequences from RNA transcripts. Using the HTBI primer set, a first-round RT-PCR was run on the TCR CDR3. TCRdb reprocessed the multiplex PCR reads with MiXCR, giving one entry per CDR3 protein. Among 400,000 to 600,000 distinct CDR3 sequences listed, around 15% were seen once. The source material was blood. These TCRs come from a woman in her 30s with Graves' ophthalmopathy.

As concerns this clonotype: This may arise from a read error, as a much more abundant clone is one base away. V usage is TRBV28 and J usage is TRBJ2-1, with D uncertain. CDR1 is MDHEN and CDR2 is SYDVKM in the germline V gene. The V end lost 9 bases, the J end lost 10 bases, and 10 bases lay between the germline ends. The CDR3 is 10 residues long. CDR3 DNA: TGTGCCAGAAAAGCGCACGAGCAGTTCTTC. Translated: CARKAHEQFF.

The chain combines TRBV3-1 with TRBJ2-3; 13 bases map to TRBD2. J lost 2 bases, V lost 4 bases, and 12 bases had no gene match. The CDR3 sequence is 19 residues long. The V gene's germline CDR1 is LGHDT and CDR2 YNNKEL (reference sequence). The CDR3 region is CASSRRTSGRWSDTDTQYF. The CDR3 DNA reads as TGTGCCAGCAGCCGTCGGACTAGCGGGAGATGGAGTGACACAGATACGCAGTATTTT.

This clonotype was seen ten or more times. The genes are TRBV28 and TRBJ1-2; D perhaps matches TRBD1 (6 bases). The CDR3 runs to 16 residues. With 3 bases removed from V and 4 bases from J, the gap between germline ends came to 18 bases. Germline CDR1 MDHEN, CDR2 SYDVKM. CDR3 DNA: TGTGCCAGCAGTTTTACAGGGCGGTTCCCCCGCTATGGCTACACCTTC. It specifies CASSFTGRFPRYGYTF.

This sequence joins TRBV3-1 and TRBJ2-7; D is ambiguous. Germline V gene sequence: CDR1 LGHDT, CDR2 YNNKEL (reference sequence). The V gene lost 5 bases and the J gene lost 3 bases, with 11 bases spanning the gap. CDR3 length: 13 amino acids. CDR3 DNA: TGTGCCAGCAGCAAAAGACCCGACTACGAGCAGTACTTC. This translates into CASSKRPDYEQYF.

In regard to this clonotype: An end of the junction does not agree with germline; a read error may underlie this. The chain joins TRBV19 to TRBJ2-7; D ambiguous. Germline lookup yields CDR1 LNHDA and CDR2 SQIVND (reference sequence). This CDR3 comprises 12 residues. CDR3 protein: CASSIGHYDQYF. CDR3 in DNA: TGTGCCAGTAGTATTGGCCACTACGACCAGTACTTC.

This clonotype was counted at least ten times. This chain joins TRBV30 and TRBJ2-1; D remains unclear. This CDR3 spans 13 amino acids. V gave up 1 base and J gave up 4 bases, with 8 bases separating them. The V gene's germline CDR1 is GTSNPN and CDR2 SVGIG (reference sequence). CDR3 nucleotides: TGTGCCTGGAGTGGGCAGATATACAATGAGCAGTTCTTC. Amino acids: CAWSGQIYNEQFF. The variable domain in full, completed from reference TRBV30 and TRBJ2-1, reads SQTIHQWPATLVQPVGSPLSLECTVEGTSNPNLYWYRQAAGRGLQLLFYSVGIGQISSEVPQNLSASRPQDRQFILSSKKLLLSDSGFYLCAWSGQIYNEQFFGPGTRLTVL.

This clonotype was observed at least ten times. V is TRBV28 and J is TRBJ2-7; D is perhaps TRBD1 (6 bases). This CDR3 has 15 residues. Trimming cost V 5 bases and J 3 bases, with 17 bases left between them. The germline gives CDR1 MDHEN, CDR2 SYDVKM. CDR3 bases: TGTGCCAGCAGTGCTTTTTACCAAGGGGGCTACGAGCAGTACTTC. This codes for CASSAFYQGGYEQYF.

The genes are TRBV7-3 and TRBJ2-2, with 9 bases matching TRBD2. In germline, CDR1 is SGHTA, CDR2 FQGTGA. The CDR3 extends over 16 amino acids. Trimming cost V 4 bases and J 4 bases; bases outside gene matches: 7. CDR3 loop: CASSYAGGLVTGELFF. The CDR3 DNA reads as TGTGCCAGCAGCTACGCGGGGGGGCTGGTCACCGGGGAGCTGTTTTTT.

This clonotype was observed at least ten times. The junction shows a germline mismatch at one end, possibly a read error. The chain employs TRBV5-1 and TRBJ2-7, with 9 bases that match TRBD2. The CDR3 covers 14 residues. The germline gives CDR1 SGHRS, CDR2 YFSETQ. CDR3 loop: CASSLTSGTYEQYF. Here the CDR3 DNA reads TGTGCCAGCAGTCTGACTAGCGGCACCTACGAGCAGTACTTC.

With respect to this clonotype: A much more abundant neighbour one base away suggests this may be a read error. The chain couples TRBV28 to TRBJ1-3, with D possibly TRBD1 on 6 matching bases. V was trimmed by 4 bases and J by 2 bases, leaving 15 bases between them. Germline values: CDR1 MDHEN, CDR2 SYDVKM. This CDR3 contains 16 residues. The CDR3 reads CASSYGGGAAGNTIYF. The CDR3 DNA sequence: TGTGCCAGCAGTTACGGGGGCGGGGCAGCTGGAAACACCATATATTTT. The whole variable domain, filled in from reference TRBV28 and TRBJ1-3, reads DVKVTQSSRYLVKRTGEKVFLECVQDMDHENMFWYRQDPGLGLRLIYFSYDVKMKEKGDIPEGYSVSREKKERFSLILESASTNQTSMYLCASSYGGGAAGNTIYFGEGSWLTVV.

This sequence joins TRBV6-1 and TRBJ1-6; TRBD1 is a possible D gene (5 bases). The ends were cut back, 11 bases at V and 1 base at J, with 15 bases in the middle. The CDR3 totals 15 residues. Per the germline V gene, CDR1 is MNHNS and CDR2 is SASEGT. The CDR3 coding sequence is TGTGCCCTTGGGGCGGCCAGTTCCTATAATTCACCCCTCCACTTT. Amino acid sequence: CALGAASSYNSPLHF.

This clonotype was observed a handful of times. The V call is TRBV24-1, the J call TRBJ2-1; TRBD1 might be the D (5 bases). The CDR3 length is 16 residues. V gave up 3 bases and J gave up 3 bases, with 14 bases separating them. From germline, CDR1 is KGHDR and CDR2 SFDVKD. CDR3 region: CATSDSRVRLYNEQFF. CDR3 in DNA: TGTGCCACCAGTGATAGCAGGGTGCGGCTCTACAATGAGCAGTTCTTC.

The table lists this clonotype with a few counts. The CDR3 region is CASSYRGRTEAFF. The CDR3 DNA reads TGTGCCAGCAGTTATCGGGGCCGTACTGAAGCTTTCTTT. This rearrangement joins TRBV6-2 or TRBV6-3 to TRBJ1-1, with D tentatively TRBD1 (5 bases). The CDR3 has 13 amino acids. Deletions cut 3 bases from V and 5 bases from J, with 10 bases between. Germline assignment: CDR1 MNHEY and CDR2 SVGEGT.

With respect to this clonotype: No conserved phenylalanine or tryptophan ends this CDR3, so it is likely a read error. This sequence joins TRBV15 and TRBJ1-5, with D unclear. The V gene lost 0 bases and the J gene lost 7 bases, with 13 bases spanning the gap. In germline, CDR1 is LNHNV, CDR2 YYDKDF (reference sequence). The CDR3 is 15 amino acids. CDR3 nucleotide sequence: TGTGCCACCAGCAGAGAAAAGGGAGGGAGGCAGCCCCAGCATCTT. It translates to CATSREKGGRQPQHL.

The V call is TRBV28, the J call TRBJ2-7; D remains unclear. Trimming removed 6 bases from V and 0 bases from J, with 15 bases in between. This CDR3 is built from 15 residues. Looked up from germline, CDR1 is MDHEN and CDR2 is SYDVKM. The CDR3 sequence: CASRSTESPSYEQYF. The CDR3 DNA reads as TGTGCCAGCAGGTCCACAGAGTCCCCCTCCTACGAGCAGTACTTC. The complete variable domain, with remaining parts taken from reference TRBV28 and TRBJ2-7, reads DVKVTQSSRYLVKRTGEKVFLECVQDMDHENMFWYRQDPGLGLRLIYFSYDVKMKEKGDIPEGYSVSREKKERFSLILESASTNQTSMYLCASRSTESPSYEQYFGPGTRLTVT.

The table lists this clonotype with a few counts. The chain couples TRBV10-3 to TRBJ2-1; D is tentatively TRBD1 or TRBD2 (5 bases each). CDR3 size: 12 residues. Trimming took 6 bases from V and 6 from J, leaving 9 bases between them. Germline values: CDR1 ENHRY, CDR2 SYGVKD. The CDR3 loop is CAIRGVGNEQFF. In DNA form, the CDR3 reads TGTGCCATCAGGGGGGTGGGCAATGAGCAGTTCTTC.

This clonotype was recorded at least ten times. The chain combines TRBV20-1 with TRBJ2-1, with D perhaps matching TRBD2 (5 bases). This CDR3 has 17 residues. In germline, CDR1 is DFQATT, CDR2 SNEGSKA (reference sequence). Trimming took off 3 bases at V and 6 bases at J, with 24 bases between the two ends. CDR3 nucleotide sequence: TGCAGTGCTAGTTCCGTCCGGGATCAAGGGAGACCCAATGAGCAGTTCTTC. Its protein is CSASSVRDQGRPNEQFF.

This sequence joins TRBV6-1 and TRBJ1-2, with 8 bases that match TRBD1. Germline V gene lookup returns CDR1 MNHNS and CDR2 SASEGT. The CDR3 contains 11 residues. CDR3 nucleotide sequence: TGTCTGGCCGGGACAGGCTATGGCTACACCTTC. Translation: CLAGTGYGYTF.

This clonotype has only a few counts. The chain recombines TRBV9 with TRBJ2-3; D remains ambiguous. With 0 bases removed from V and 2 bases from J, the gap between germline ends came to 16 bases. The germline V gene encodes CDR1 SGDLS and CDR2 YYNGEE. This CDR3 is 17 amino acids long. The CDR3 DNA follows: TGTGCCAGCAGCGTAGGGCCCTTGGACCGCTCCACAGATACGCAGTATTTT. Translating gives CASSVGPLDRSTDTQYF.

Many counts were recorded for this clonotype. The rearrangement uses TRBV28 and TRBJ2-7, with 7 bases aligning to TRBD1. Germline CDR1 and CDR2: MDHEN and SYDVKM. The CDR3 is 13 residues long. J was trimmed by 5 bases and V by 7 bases; bases with no gene match: 8. DNA for the CDR3: TGTGCCAGCACGGGGACAGCCGATAACGAGCAGTACTTC. This encodes CASTGTADNEQYF.

This clonotype showed up just a few times. The genes are TRBV7-9 and TRBJ2-1; 12 bases agree with TRBD2. CDR1 SEHNR and CDR2 FQNEAQ come from the germline V gene (reference sequence). The CDR3 extends over 16 amino acids. The ends lost 4 bases at V and 2 bases at J; junction bases unmatched: 3. DNA for the CDR3: TGTGCCAGCAGCTCTGGACTAGCGGGACCCTACAATGAGCAGTTCTTC. Protein product: CASSSGLAGPYNEQFF.